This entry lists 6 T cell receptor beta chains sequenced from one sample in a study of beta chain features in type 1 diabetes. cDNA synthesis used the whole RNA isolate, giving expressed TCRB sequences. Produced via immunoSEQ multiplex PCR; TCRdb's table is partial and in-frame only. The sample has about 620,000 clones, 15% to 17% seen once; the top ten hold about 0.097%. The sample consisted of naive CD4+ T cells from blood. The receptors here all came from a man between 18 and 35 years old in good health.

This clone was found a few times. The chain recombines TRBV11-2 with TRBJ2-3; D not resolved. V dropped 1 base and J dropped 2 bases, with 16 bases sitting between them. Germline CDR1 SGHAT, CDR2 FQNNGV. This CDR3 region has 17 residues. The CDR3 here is CASSLGRLSPTTDTQYF. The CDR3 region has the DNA TGTGCCAGCAGCTTAGGGAGACTCTCACCTACCACAGATACGCAGTATTTT.

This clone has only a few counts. DNA of the CDR3: TGTGCCAGCAGCCCAGGACAGGGAGGGTATGGCTACACCTTC. Protein sequence: CASSPGQGGYGYTF. The chain has TRBV7-2 and TRBJ1-2; TRBD1 matches 8 bases. The junction had 7 bases not matched to a gene; V was cut back by 5 bases and J by 5 bases. Looked up from germline, CDR1 is SGHTA and CDR2 is FQGNSA. The CDR3 runs 14 residues.

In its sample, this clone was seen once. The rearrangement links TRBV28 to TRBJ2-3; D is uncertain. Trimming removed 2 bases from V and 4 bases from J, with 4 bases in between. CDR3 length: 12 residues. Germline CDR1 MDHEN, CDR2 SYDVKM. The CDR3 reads CASSLLPDTQYF. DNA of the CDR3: TGTGCCAGCAGTTTACTTCCAGATACGCAGTATTTT.

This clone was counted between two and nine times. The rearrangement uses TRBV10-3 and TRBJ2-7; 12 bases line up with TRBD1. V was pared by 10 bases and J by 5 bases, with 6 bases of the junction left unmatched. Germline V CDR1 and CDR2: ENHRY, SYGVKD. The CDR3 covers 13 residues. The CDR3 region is CATTGTGGDEQYF. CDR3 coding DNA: TGTGCCACCACCGGGACAGGGGGCGACGAGCAGTACTTC.

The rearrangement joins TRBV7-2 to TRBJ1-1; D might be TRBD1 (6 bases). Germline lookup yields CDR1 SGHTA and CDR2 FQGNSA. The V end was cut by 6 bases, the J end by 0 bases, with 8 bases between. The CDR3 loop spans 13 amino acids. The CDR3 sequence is CASRGQMNTEAFF. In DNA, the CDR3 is TGTGCCAGCAGAGGACAGATGAACACTGAAGCTTTCTTT.

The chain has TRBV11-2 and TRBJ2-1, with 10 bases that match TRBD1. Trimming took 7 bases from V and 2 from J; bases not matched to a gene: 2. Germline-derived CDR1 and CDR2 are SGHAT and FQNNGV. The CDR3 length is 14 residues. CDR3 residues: CASTGQGAYNEQFF. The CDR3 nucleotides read TGTGCCAGCACCGGACAGGGGGCCTACAATGAGCAGTTCTTC.